This T cell receptor beta chain was captured by sequencing in a study of CD8 T cells in Susac syndrome (dated by TCRdb to the late 2010s). Study-wide context: Repertoire sequencing was used to test whether CD8+ T cell activation and differentiation in Susac syndrome was antigen driven. The clonality of the CD8+ T cell repertoire was compared across approximately twelve healthy donors, some 14 Susac syndrome patients and around 16 multiple sclerosis patients.

High-throughput TCR beta sequencing profiled peripheral blood CD8+ and CD4+ T cells from healthy donors, Susac syndrome patients and multiple sclerosis patients. The healthy donors served as controls matched for age and sex. Bulk CD8+ and CD4+ T cells were purified by magnetic negative isolation, while CD8+ TEMRA cells were enriched using FACS. Blood was drawn into EDTA tubes, processed within 24 hours, and PBMCs were isolated by density gradient centrifugation. PBMCs destined for TCR sequencing were cryopreserved in liquid nitrogen and later thawed in a 37 °C water bath. A purity of at least 90% was achieved for sorted or isolated CD4+, CD8+ and CD8+ TEMRA cells. RNA was extracted using the RNeasy kit, and roughly 0.5 to 1 microgram was reverse transcribed with random hexamers. The immunoSEQ multiplex PCR assay, covering 54 Vbeta and 13 Jbeta segments, was used to amplify TCR beta CDR3 regions. To correct PCR amplification bias, a synthetic template baseline was used for both primer optimization and computational correction. Per the source publication's procedure: Only productive sequences were kept, with reads annotated to V, D and J genes according to IMGT and analyzed in immunoSEQ Analyzer. Clonality was computed as one minus Shannon entropy normalized by log2 of the number of productive unique sequences. For each patient and control, public and private clones were evaluated among the 100 most prevalent clones. Susac-specific clones were defined as absent from healthy and MS cohorts, some 1,000 published viral clones and other ImmuneACCESS disease sequences. The public reads were reprocessed in TCRdb via fastp at Q25 and MiXCR, keeping in-frame beta chains. Duplicate CDR3 protein sequences are folded into a single record with the most common DNA and genes. Here the V and J calls rest on TCRdb's processing, not on the authors' analysis. This sample is represented by 110,000 or so distinct CDR3 sequences; around 93% of them were singletons. The ten biggest clones cover around 0.12% of the sample.

Results and caveats for the whole study, not just this receptor: The number of individuals in the TCR sequencing and HLA analysis was acknowledged as relatively small.

To note about this clonotype: Its target antigen remains unknown. No base qualities exist here, and no much larger clone lies one base off it.

Material for sequencing was CD8+ T cells from PBMCs. The source is a human donor in good health.

The nucleotides read TGTGCCAGCAGTTTGGGGACTAGCGGCAACTCCTACGAGCAGTACTTC. It encodes CASSLGTSGNSYEQYF. The receptor chain draws on TRBV27 and TRBJ2-7; 11 central bases correspond to TRBD2. CDR3 length: 16 amino acids, cysteine to phenylalanine. Only the CDR3 part of the read is kept: 48 bases, read in frame from the first base. Ends trimmed: V by 3 bases, J by 0 bases; bases unmatched to a gene: 4. CDR1 and CDR2 (MNHEY, SMNVEV) derive from the germline V gene (reference sequence).